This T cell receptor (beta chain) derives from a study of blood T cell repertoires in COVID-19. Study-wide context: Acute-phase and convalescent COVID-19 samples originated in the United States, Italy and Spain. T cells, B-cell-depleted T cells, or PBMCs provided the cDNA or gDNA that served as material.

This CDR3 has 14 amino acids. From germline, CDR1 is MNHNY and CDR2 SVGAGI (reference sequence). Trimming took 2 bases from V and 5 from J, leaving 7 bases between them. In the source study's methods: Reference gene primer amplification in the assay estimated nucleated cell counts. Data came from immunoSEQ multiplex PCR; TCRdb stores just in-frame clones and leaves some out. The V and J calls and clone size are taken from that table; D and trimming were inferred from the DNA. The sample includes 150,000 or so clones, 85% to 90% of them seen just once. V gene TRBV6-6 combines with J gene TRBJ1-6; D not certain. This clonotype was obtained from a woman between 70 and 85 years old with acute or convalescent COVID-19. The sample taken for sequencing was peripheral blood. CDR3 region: CASSYQEDNSPLHF. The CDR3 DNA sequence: TGTGCCAGCAGTTACCAGGAGGATAATTCACCCCTCCACTTT.